This T cell receptor beta chain derives from a study of response to subunit inactivated influenza vaccine. Points from the study as a whole: The authors offered the suggestion that each seasonal influenza vaccination recruits few new T cells.

The CDR3 spans 14 residues. Germline CDR1 is SGHTA and CDR2 is FQGNSA. J gave up 3 bases and V 5 bases, and 5 bases lay outside the gene matches. This clonotype was observed a few times. Its antigen is as yet unknown. TCRdb reprocessed the RT-PCR reads with MiXCR, giving one entry per CDR3 protein. The profile covers roughly 170,000 distinct CDR3 sequences, with approximately 8.7% appearing a single time and roughly 11% taken by the ten largest. The source was non-naive T cells sorted from PBMCs, collected on the day of vaccination. V is TRBV7-2 and J is TRBJ1-1, with 8 nucleotides matching TRBD1. This clonotype was obtained from a man in his fifties who received an inactivated influenza vaccine. This CDR3 reads CASSPDRADTEAFF. The CDR3 DNA is TGTGCCAGCAGCCCGGACAGGGCGGACACTGAAGCTTTCTTT.